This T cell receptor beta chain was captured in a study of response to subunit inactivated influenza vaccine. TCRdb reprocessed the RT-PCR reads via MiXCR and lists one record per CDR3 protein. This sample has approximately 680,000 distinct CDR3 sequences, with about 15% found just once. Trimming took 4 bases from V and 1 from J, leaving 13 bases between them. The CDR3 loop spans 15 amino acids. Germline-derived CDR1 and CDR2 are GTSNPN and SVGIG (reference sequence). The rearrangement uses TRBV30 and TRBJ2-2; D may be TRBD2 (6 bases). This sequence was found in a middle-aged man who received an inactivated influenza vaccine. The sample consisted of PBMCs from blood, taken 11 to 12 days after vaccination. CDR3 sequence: CAWTGLGGNTGELFF. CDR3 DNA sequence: TGTGCCTGGACAGGTCTGGGAGGGAACACCGGGGAGCTGTTTTTT.